This TCR beta chain was documented in a study of cytomegalovirus exposure and HLA in healthy donors. PCR used 60 Vbeta primers and 13 Jbeta primers. The method was immunoSEQ multiplex PCR; TCRdb's version includes in-frame clones alone and lacks a portion of them. Here the sample spans fewer than 85,000 clones, over 70% being singletons. Germline V CDR1 and CDR2: MGHRA, YSYEKL. V lost 4 bases and J 4 bases, leaving 13 bases between the germline ends. The CDR3 loop spans 15 amino acids. Findings of the study overall: Altogether, 160 or so TCR beta chains were recorded as cytomegalovirus-associated. It has been reported that TCR beta sequences accurately predicted the HLA-A and HLA-B alleles of most subjects.

As concerns this clone: Its target is unknown.

V is TRBV4-1 and J is TRBJ1-4; a possible D gene is TRBD1 (6 bases). Source material: PBMCs. This TCR derives from a man younger than 35 in good health and CMV-seropositive. The CDR3 region is CASSRTGPFNEKLFF. CDR3 bases: TGCGCCAGCAGCCGCACAGGGCCGTTTAATGAAAAACTGTTTTTT.